This T cell receptor beta chain was retrieved from a study of blood T cell repertoires in COVID-19. Across the whole study: COVID-19 samples, acute and convalescent, were from the United States, Italy and Spain. PBMCs, B-cell-depleted T cells, or T cells were the source of the cDNA or gDNA that made up the material.

This clone was observed a handful of times. Per the original data handling: Amplification of reference gene primers was used by the study to estimate nucleated cell counts. Libraries were prepared by immunoSEQ multiplex PCR; TCRdb keeps only in-frame clonotypes and omits some of them. Clone size and V and J calls were adopted from that table, with D and trimming inferred from the DNA. The sample consists of about 28,000 clones, 81% of them appearing once. CDR3 size: 13 residues. Per germline, CDR1 LGHDT and CDR2 YNNKEL (reference sequence). The germline V and J ends were trimmed by 3 bases and 0 bases, with 6 bases remaining between them.

The specimen sequenced was peripheral blood. The sequence was obtained from a woman aged 60-75 years with acute or convalescent COVID-19. The gene calls are TRBV3-1 (or the pseudogene TRBV3-2) and TRBJ2-7, with D possibly being TRBD2 (6 bases). CDR3 bases: TGTGCCAGCAGCCAGGGACTCTCCTACGAGCAGTACTTC. It is translated as CASSQGLSYEQYF.